This TCR beta chain was retrieved from a study of T-cell reconstitution after alpha-beta-depleted transplantation in children. This clonotype was picked up many times. The antigen remains unidentified. General study points: Most T-cell counts and diversity one year after the transplant came from T cells that were newly produced. Recipient T cells and thymic progenitors that survived were the source of the high TCRbeta diversity seen at day 60 in some patients. About two months after transplant, alpha-beta T cells reportedly came from several hundred expanded graft clones.

Preparation of the TCRbeta library used unique molecular identifiers. TCRdb re-called the PCR reads through MiXCR, storing one row per CDR3 protein. The repertoire holds over 150,000 distinct CDR3 sequences, with about 6% as singletons. Germline V lookup: CDR1 KGHSH, CDR2 LQKENI. Trimming shortened V by 1 base and J by 7 bases, and 2 bases separated the two germline ends. The CDR3 totals 11 residues. The starting material was PBMCs, obtained before TCRalphabeta/CD19-depleted stem cell transplant. The chain is built from TRBV18 and TRBJ2-1; the D is unclear. The receptor's source is a girl under three years old with combined immunodeficiency, due to receive a stem cell transplant. DNA for the CDR3: TGTGCCAGCTCACCACATAATGAGCAGTTCTTC. Protein sequence: CASSPHNEQFF.